This passage covers 18 T cell receptor beta chains from one sample sequenced in a study of blood T cells in healthy people across ages. Together with a sample-barcoded 5' primer, a J-beta primer mix was included in a second PCR lasting about 6 to 11 cycles. Each CDR3 protein gets one entry after TCRdb re-called the 5' RACE reads with MiXCR. The profile shows about 1.8 million distinct CDR3 sequences, roughly 49% of them singletons. The sequenced sample consisted of blood. Receptor source: a woman in her thirties or forties in good health.

This clonotype appeared many times. The chain combines TRBV29-1 with TRBJ2-1; either TRBD1 or TRBD2 may supply D (5 bases each). CDR3 length: 14 residues. Germline lookup yields CDR1 SQVTM and CDR2 ANQGSEA. Trimming removed 3 bases at V and 5 bases at J, with 14 bases between. CDR3 sequence (DNA): TGCAGCGTTGATTCGGGGCCTAGCCACAATGAGCAGTTCTTC. It translates to CSVDSGPSHNEQFF.

V usage is TRBV24-1 and J usage is TRBJ2-1, with 9 bases lining up with TRBD2. V gave up 3 bases and J gave up 7 bases; unmatched junction bases: 9. CDR1 and CDR2 from the germline V gene are KGHDR and SFDVKD. The CDR3 spans 16 residues. CDR3 nucleotide sequence: TGTGCCACCAGTGATCTGACTAGCGGCACTTTAAATGAGCAGTTCTTC. Its protein product is CATSDLTSGTLNEQFF.

The gene calls are TRBV28 and TRBJ2-2; D is perhaps TRBD1 or TRBD2 (5 bases each). Trimming left V 4 bases short and J 2 bases short, with 20 bases between. Germline loops: CDR1 MDHEN, CDR2 SYDVKM. This CDR3 is built from 18 residues. The CDR3 sequence: CASSSLGPWGSNTGELFF. DNA of the CDR3: TGTGCCAGCAGTTCCCTAGGCCCTTGGGGGTCCAACACCGGGGAGCTGTTTTTT.

This rearrangement joins TRBV6-2 or TRBV6-3 to TRBJ2-1, with TRBD1 matching 7 bases. V lost 5 bases to trimming and J lost 7 bases; unmatched junction nucleotides: 8. CDR1 and CDR2 (germline): MNHEY, SVGEGT. CDR3 size: 14 residues. The CDR3 DNA is TGTGCCAGCAGTGCAGGGGGAATCAGGAATGAGCAGTTCTTC. This sequence encodes CASSAGGIRNEQFF.

The J gene is TRBJ2-7, the V gene TRBV7-2; a weak D match, TRBD2 (5 bases). CDR1 and CDR2 from the germline V gene are SGHTA and FQGNSA. The CDR3 has 14 residues. Trimming removed 0 bases from V and 7 bases from J, with 13 bases in between. The DNA for the CDR3 is TGTGCCAGCAGCTTAGCGTTCGCATCGGGGGAGCAGTACTTC. This codes for CASSLAFASGEQYF.

Concerning this clonotype itself: A clone one base away is much larger, so this may be a read error. This sequence joins TRBV7-2 and TRBJ2-5; D is ambiguous. The DNA end is a closer match to TRBJ2-7, so the J assignment may be wrong. The CDR3 is 14 residues long. Per the germline V gene, CDR1 is SGHTA and CDR2 is FQGNSA. CDR3 in amino acids: CASSSGMALNEQYF. CDR3 bases: TGTGCCAGCAGCTCCGGAATGGCCCTAAACGAGCAGTACTTC.

This clonotype has more than one count but fewer than ten. In DNA, the CDR3 is TGTGCCAGCAGTTTAGCAGGGCCCCGTGGCGATGAGCAGTTCTTC. It encodes CASSLAGPRGDEQFF. The chain is built from TRBV12-3 or TRBV12-4 and TRBJ2-1; no reliable D call. The CDR3 contains 15 residues. Trimming took 0 bases from V and 8 from J, leaving 14 bases between them.

This clonotype has just a few counts. This chain connects TRBV4-2 to TRBJ1-2, with 8 bases aligning to TRBD1. The germline V gene encodes CDR1 LGHNA and CDR2 YNFKEQ. The V segment lost 2 bases and the J segment 4 bases; nucleotides outside the gene matches: 6. The CDR3 consists of 15 residues. The CDR3 region has the DNA TGTGCCAGCAGCCAAACTACAGGGGGAACCTATGGCTACACCTTC. This translates into CASSQTTGGTYGYTF.

The rearrangement joins TRBV2 to TRBJ1-2; D gene uncertain. Germline-derived CDR1 and CDR2 are SNHLY and FYNNEI. Trimming pared 5 bases from V and 8 bases from J, leaving 18 bases between. There are 14 residues in the CDR3. The CDR3 protein is CASSLRAKDRGYTF. CDR3 coding DNA: TGTGCCAGCAGTCTTCGGGCTAAGGATCGCGGCTACACCTTC.

This clonotype was seen many times. The V gene is TRBV27, the J gene TRBJ2-7, with TRBD2 identical over 7 bases. CDR1 and CDR2 from the germline V gene are MNHEY and SMNVEV (reference sequence). Trimming cost V 0 bases and J 3 bases; bases outside gene matches: 2. This CDR3 comprises 14 residues. The CDR3 DNA is TGTGCCAGCAGTTTATCGGGGGGGGGCTACGAGCAGTACTTC. Encoded protein: CASSLSGGGYEQYF.

J is TRBJ1-2 and V is TRBV29-1; the D gene is possibly TRBD1 (6 bases). Germline loops: CDR1 SQVTM, CDR2 ANQGSEA. The CDR3 is 13 residues long. The ends were cut back, 6 bases at V and 2 bases at J, with 13 bases in the middle. CDR3 coding DNA: TGCAGCGTCGAGCCCAGGGGAAACTATGGCTACACCTTC. This encodes CSVEPRGNYGYTF.

The J gene is TRBJ2-1, the V gene TRBV7-2; TRBD1 matches 8 bases. V lost 2 bases and J lost 10; bases outside the gene matches: 10. The CDR3 is made up of 15 amino acids. Germline loops: CDR1 SGHTA, CDR2 FQGNSA. The CDR3 DNA reads TGTGCCAGCAGCTTAAAAATCTCGGACAGGGCCGAGCAGTTCTTC. Protein product: CASSLKISDRAEQFF.

This clonotype has a handful of counts. The chain uses TRBV29-1 and TRBJ2-7; D not certain. CDR3 length: 10 residues. CDR1 and CDR2 from the germline V gene are SQVTM and ANQGSEA. V dropped 6 bases and J dropped 7 bases, with 10 bases sitting between them. The CDR3 loop reads CSVLRNEQYF. The CDR3 nucleotides are TGCAGCGTACTAAGGAATGAGCAGTACTTC.

This clonotype was detected only a few times. The chain recombines TRBV13 with TRBJ2-1; no reliable D call. The CDR3 contains 14 residues. Germline CDR1 PRHDT, CDR2 FYEKMQ (reference sequence). V shed 0 bases and J shed 5 bases, with 8 bases lying between them. This CDR3 is CASSLGQYNNEQFF. DNA of the CDR3: TGTGCCAGCAGCTTAGGCCAATACAACAATGAGCAGTTCTTC.

V usage is TRBV19 and J usage is TRBJ2-1; D remains ambiguous. V lost 4 bases and J 9 bases, leaving 13 bases between the germline ends. The germline V gene has CDR1 LNHDA and CDR2 SQIVND (reference sequence). This CDR3 comprises 13 residues. CDR3 protein: CASSTSRIGEQFF. The CDR3, as DNA: TGTGCCAGTAGTACCAGCCGGATCGGTGAGCAGTTCTTC.

The rearrangement uses TRBV6-5 and TRBJ2-3; maybe TRBD1 (5 bases). V lost 0 bases and J 0 bases, leaving 10 bases between the germline ends. Germline V lookup: CDR1 MNHEY, CDR2 SVGAGI. The CDR3 extends over 16 amino acids. Here the CDR3 DNA reads TGTGCCAGCAGTTACTCGACAGCCTCTAGCACAGATACGCAGTATTTT. Translated: CASSYSTASSTDTQYF.

The CDR3 protein is CASSTPGTGGTDTQYF. DNA for the CDR3: TGTGCCAGCAGTACCCCTGGGACAGGGGGCACAGATACGCAGTATTTT. This chain joins TRBV6-5 and TRBJ2-3, with 10 bases identical to TRBD1. V gave up 5 bases and J gave up 1 base; unmatched junction bases: 6. The CDR3 runs to 16 residues. Germline assignment: CDR1 MNHEY and CDR2 SVGAGI.

The genes are TRBV6-2 or TRBV6-3 and TRBJ2-7, with TRBD2 as a possible D gene (6 bases). V gave up 6 bases and J gave up 2 bases, with 17 bases separating them. Germline V CDR1 and CDR2: MNHEY, SVGEGT. The CDR3 contains 15 residues. In DNA, the CDR3 is TGTGCCAGCAGGACTACGGGACTGTTGACCTACGAGCAGTACTTC. Amino acids: CASRTTGLLTYEQYF.